This passage covers 28 T cell receptor beta chains from one sample sequenced in a study of blood T cell repertoires in COVID-19. Profiling relied on immunoSEQ multiplex PCR, and the TCRdb table lists in-frame clones only, not all of them. The table has approximately 500,000 clones, about 88% seen once; the top ten hold approximately 0.9%. The sequenced material came from peripheral blood. These receptors came from a man aged 18 to 35 with COVID-19, enrolled during active disease.

Points on this clone: The CDR3 carries no conserved terminal phenylalanine or tryptophan, so it likely arises from a read error. It is unclear where the CDR3 begins or ends on the DNA, so no DNA is shown, and the CDR3 is as TCRdb lists it. V usage is TRBV19 and J usage is TRBJ2-3; the table assigns TRBD1, which was not confirmed against the DNA. The germline V gene encodes CDR1 LNHDA and CDR2 SQIVND (reference sequence). The CDR3 length is 8 residues, termini included. The chain's CDR3 is CASSSQGS.

With respect to this clone: The same CDR3 also results from other DNA sequences found in this sample. The chain employs TRBV27 and TRBJ2-1, with D unresolved. This CDR3 has 15 residues. The ends were cut back, 2 bases at V and 0 bases at J, with 8 bases in the middle. CDR1 MNHEY and CDR2 SMNVEV come from the germline V gene (reference sequence). The CDR3 DNA is TGTGCCAGCAGTTTAGGCGGTAGCTCCTACAATGAGCAGTTCTTC. The encoded protein is CASSLGGSSYNEQFF.

The chain links TRBV29-1 to TRBJ1-2; D is unclear. Trimming left V 3 bases short and J 3 bases short, with 5 bases between. The germline V gene encodes CDR1 SQVTM and CDR2 ANQGSEA. CDR3 length: 11 residues. For the CDR3, the DNA is TGCAGCGTTGATCCCGACTATGGCTACACCTTC. Protein sequence: CSVDPDYGYTF.

This clone has more than one count but fewer than ten. The chain recombines TRBV5-6 with TRBJ1-2, with no clear D. Trimming removed 0 bases at V and 4 bases at J, with 10 bases between. Per the germline V gene, CDR1 is SGHDT and CDR2 is YYEEEE. The CDR3 covers 14 residues. CDR3 coding DNA: TGTGCCAGCAGCTTGGGAACACCCTCCTATGGCTACACCTTC. It yields the protein CASSLGTPSYGYTF.

This chain links TRBV27 with TRBJ1-1, with D perhaps matching TRBD1 (6 bases). The CDR3 is 15 residues long. The V and J ends lost 3 bases and 9 bases respectively, with 20 bases between them. Germline loops: CDR1 MNHEY, CDR2 SMNVEV (reference sequence). In nucleotides, the CDR3 is TGTGCCAGCAGTTTTCTCTCAGGGGCCACAAGACAAGCTTTCTTT. Translating it yields CASSFLSGATRQAFF.

This clone was seen only a few times. The V call is TRBV27, the J call TRBJ2-2; D is unresolved. CDR1 and CDR2 (germline): MNHEY, SMNVEV (reference sequence). This CDR3 has 12 amino acids. The V end lost 2 bases, the J end lost 6 bases, and 4 bases lay between the germline ends. DNA of the CDR3: TGTGCCAGCAGTTTACAATCCGGGGAGCTGTTTTTT. It is translated as CASSLQSGELFF.

V gene TRBV15 combines with J gene TRBJ2-1, with D unclear. Germline loops: CDR1 LNHNV, CDR2 YYDKDF (reference sequence). CDR3 length: 12 amino acids. V was pared by 0 bases and J by 10 bases, with 7 bases between. Written as DNA, the CDR3 is TGTGCCACCAGCAGAGAAGCCAGGGAGCAGTTCTTC. Translation: CATSREAREQFF.

The rearrangement joins TRBV3-1 (or the pseudogene TRBV3-2) to TRBJ2-7, with a tentative D call TRBD1 (6 bases). The germline V gene encodes CDR1 LGHDT and CDR2 YNNKEL (reference sequence). The V end lost 1 base, the J end lost 4 bases, and 11 bases lay between the germline ends. The length of the CDR3 is 14 residues. The CDR3 bases are TGTGCCAGCAGCCAAGTAGTGGGGGCGTACGAGCAGTACTTC. Translating it yields CASSQVVGAYEQYF.

This clone was counted a single time. The chain carries TRBV30 and TRBJ2-7; 7 nucleotides agree with TRBD1. The germline V gene has CDR1 GTSNPN and CDR2 SVGIG (reference sequence). After removal of 4 bases from V and 1 base from J, the junction contained 4 bases not matched to a gene. The CDR3 consists of 13 residues. The CDR3 reads CAWTTGQSYEQYF. DNA of the CDR3: TGTGCCTGGACTACGGGACAGTCCTACGAGCAGTACTTC. Full variable domain (rest looked up from reference TRBV30 and TRBJ2-7): SQTIHQWPATLVQPVGSPLSLECTVEGTSNPNLYWYRQAAGRGLQLLFYSVGIGQISSEVPQNLSASRPQDRQFILSSKKLLLSDSGFYLCAWTTGQSYEQYFGPGTRLTVT.

A single count supports this clone. The chain recombines TRBV2 with TRBJ1-4; D possibly corresponds to TRBD1 (5 bases). Per the germline V gene, CDR1 is SNHLY and CDR2 is FYNNEI. V lost 3 bases and J lost 5, with 10 bases in between. This CDR3 region has 14 residues. CDR3 amino acids: CASSEYRPNEKLFF. The CDR3 region has the DNA TGTGCCAGCAGTGAGTACAGGCCGAATGAAAAACTGTTTTTT.

With respect to this clone: At the DNA level, this CDR3 is encoded by other sequences in the same sample as well. The chain uses TRBV6-5 and TRBJ2-1; no definite D call. Between the trimmed V and J ends, which lost 7 bases and 0 bases, there was a span of 7 bases. There are 13 residues in the CDR3. Germline V gene lookup returns CDR1 MNHEY and CDR2 SVGAGI. CDR3 in DNA: TGTGCCAGCAAAACCAGCTCCTACAATGAGCAGTTCTTC. This translates into CASKTSSYNEQFF.

The rearrangement uses TRBV27 and TRBJ1-1; 7 bases fit TRBD1. The CDR3 totals 14 residues. V trimming: 5 bases; J trimming: 6 bases; junction bases outside the gene matches: 9. Germline V gene data show CDR1 as MNHEY and CDR2 as SMNVEV (reference sequence). The CDR3 loop reads CASSTYDRAAEAFF. DNA of the CDR3: TGTGCCAGCAGTACCTACGACAGGGCGGCTGAAGCTTTCTTT.

The chain combines TRBV15 with TRBJ2-7; possibly TRBD2 for D (6 bases). CDR3 size: 15 residues. V was pared by 0 bases and J by 6 bases, with 15 bases between. CDR1 is LNHNV and CDR2 is YYDKDF in the germline V gene (reference sequence). CDR3 sequence reads: CATSRDLAGSGEQYF. The DNA of the CDR3 is TGTGCCACCAGCAGAGATCTGGCGGGGTCCGGCGAGCAGTACTTC.

This clone appeared a single time. The chain has TRBV18 and TRBJ2-3; 9 nucleotides align to TRBD2. V was clipped by 3 bases and J by 4 bases; unmatched bases: 5. The length of the CDR3 is 15 residues. Looked up from germline, CDR1 is KGHSH and CDR2 is LQKENI. CDR3: CASSPLAGRPDTQYF. CDR3 DNA: TGTGCCAGCTCACCCCTAGCGGGGCGCCCAGATACGCAGTATTTT.

The CDR3: CASSPRRDRVTGNTIYF. The CDR3 nucleotides are TGTGCCAGCAGCCCCCGAAGGGACAGGGTGACTGGAAACACCATATATTTT. V and J are TRBV7-2 and TRBJ1-3; 9 bases agree with TRBD1. The junction had 10 bases not matched to a gene; V was cut back by 5 bases and J by 2 bases. Germline CDR1 reads SGHTA; CDR2 reads FQGNSA. CDR3 length equals 17 residues.

The chain employs TRBV6-5 and TRBJ1-1, with 7 bases matching TRBD1. V lost 3 bases to trimming and J lost 2 bases; unmatched junction nucleotides: 3. The CDR3 is made up of 14 amino acids. CDR1 and CDR2 from the germline V gene are MNHEY and SVGAGI. This CDR3 is CASSYDRVNTEAFF. The CDR3, as DNA: TGTGCCAGCAGTTATGACAGGGTTAACACTGAAGCTTTCTTT.

The chain employs TRBV5-6 and TRBJ1-3, with D hard to call. The ends were cut back, 2 bases at V and 0 bases at J, with 6 bases in the middle. CDR1 is SGHDT, CDR2 YYEEEE, per germline. CDR3 length equals 14 residues. The CDR3 DNA reads TGTGCCAGCAGCTTTGGCACCTCTGGAAACACCATATATTTT. Amino acid sequence: CASSFGTSGNTIYF.

The chain joins TRBV19 to TRBJ2-7; 7 bases fit TRBD2. J gave up 2 bases and V 4 bases, and 2 bases lay outside the gene matches. Germline-derived CDR1 and CDR2 are LNHDA and SQIVND (reference sequence). This CDR3 contains 13 residues. CDR3 nucleotide sequence: TGTGCCAGTAGTAACGGACTAGCCTACGAGCAGTACTTC. This codes for CASSNGLAYEQYF.

This clone was seen more than once but under ten times. This chain uses TRBV24-1 with TRBJ2-5; tentatively, D is TRBD2 (5 bases). The germline V gene has CDR1 KGHDR and CDR2 SFDVKD. CDR3 length: 14 residues. V gave up 3 bases and J gave up 5 bases, with 12 bases separating them. The CDR3 region has the DNA TGTGCCACCAGTGATCGTTGGGAGACGGAGACCCAGTACTTC. Translating gives CATSDRWETETQYF.

The chain carries TRBV18 and TRBJ2-7; the D gene is possibly TRBD2 (6 bases). Trimming left V 3 bases short and J 4 bases short, with 16 bases between. Germline V gene sequence: CDR1 KGHSH, CDR2 LQKENI. This CDR3 has 15 amino acids. The CDR3 region has the DNA TGTGCCAGCTCACCCCCGACTAGTCAACTTTACGAGCAGTACTTC. As protein: CASSPPTSQLYEQYF. The entire variable domain, with the rest obtained from reference TRBV18 and TRBJ2-7, is as follows: NAGVMQNPRHLVRRRGQEARLRCSPMKGHSHVYWYRQLPEEGLKFMVYLQKENIIDESGMPKERFSAEFPKEGPSILRIQQVVRGDSAAYFCASSPPTSQLYEQYFGPGTRLTVT.

The rearrangement uses TRBV4-1 and TRBJ1-1; the D gene is possibly TRBD1 (5 bases). CDR3 length: 15 residues. V was cut by 1 base and J by 1 base, with 10 bases left in between. Looked up from germline, CDR1 is MGHRA and CDR2 is YSYEKL. The CDR3 protein is CASSQVQAKNTEAFF. The DNA for the CDR3 is TGCGCCAGCAGCCAAGTACAGGCGAAGAACACTGAAGCTTTCTTT.

The chain is built from TRBV5-6 and TRBJ2-3, with 14 nucleotides matching TRBD2. The CDR3 is 19 amino acids. From germline, CDR1 is SGHDT and CDR2 YYEEEE. V lost 4 bases to trimming and J lost 11 bases; unmatched junction nucleotides: 21. As DNA, the CDR3 is TGTGCCAGCAGCGATACCGGGACTAGCGGGGGCCCACCTATAATCGGGCAGTATTTT. Its translation is CASSDTGTSGGPPIIGQYF.

The chain recombines TRBV19 with TRBJ1-5; D is possibly TRBD1 (5 bases). The ends were cut back, 3 bases at V and 3 bases at J, with 12 bases in the middle. Germline lookup yields CDR1 LNHDA and CDR2 SQIVND (reference sequence). This CDR3 has 15 residues. CDR3 region: CASSIGGEANQPQHF. The CDR3, as DNA: TGTGCCAGTAGTATTGGAGGGGAGGCCAATCAGCCCCAGCATTTT.

The chain employs TRBV5-1 and TRBJ2-1; 14 nucleotides agree with TRBD2. J lost 7 bases, V lost 4 bases, and 4 bases had no gene match. This CDR3 contains 15 residues. Germline CDR1 reads SGHRS; CDR2 reads YFSETQ. CDR3 DNA sequence: TGCGCCAGCAGCCCTCGGACTAGCGGGAGGAATGAGCAGTTCTTC. This translates into CASSPRTSGRNEQFF.

This sequence joins TRBV6-1 and TRBJ2-7; D possibly corresponds to TRBD2 (5 bases). The CDR3 spans 12 residues. Looked up from germline, CDR1 is MNHNS and CDR2 is SASEGT. Trimming left V 3 bases short and J 7 bases short, with 10 bases between. The CDR3 loop reads CASSDPGVEQYF. For the CDR3, the DNA is TGTGCCAGCAGTGATCCCGGGGTGGAGCAGTACTTC.

The count of this clone is one. The gene calls are TRBV5-1 and TRBJ2-1, with TRBD2 matching 13 bases. There are 17 residues in the CDR3. V lost 3 bases, J lost 2 bases, and 5 bases stayed unmatched. Per germline, CDR1 SGHRS and CDR2 YFSETQ. The CDR3 reads CASSWGLAGKTYNEQFF. CDR3 DNA sequence: TGCGCCAGCAGCTGGGGACTAGCGGGAAAGACCTACAATGAGCAGTTCTTC.

The chain uses TRBV19 and TRBJ1-2; the D gene is possibly TRBD1 (5 bases). Trimming took 6 bases from V and 0 from J, leaving 14 bases between them. Germline V gene sequence: CDR1 LNHDA, CDR2 SQIVND (reference sequence). The CDR3 loop spans 15 amino acids. The CDR3 sequence is CASREQDAANYGYTF. DNA of the CDR3: TGTGCCAGTAGAGAACAGGACGCCGCTAACTATGGCTACACCTTC.

The V call is TRBV6-1, the J call TRBJ2-4, with D perhaps TRBD2 (5 bases). The V gene's germline CDR1 is MNHNS and CDR2 SASEGT. Trimming stripped 3 bases from V and 0 bases from J, with 6 bases between. This CDR3 has 14 residues. CDR3 bases: TGTGCCAGCAGTGAGGGAGTAGCCAAAAACATTCAGTACTTC. Its translation is CASSEGVAKNIQYF.